The present entry profiles one T cell receptor beta chain with its context. Trimming at V came to 3 bases and at J to 6 bases, leaving 7 bases not matched to a gene. The CDR3 totals 14 residues. Germline assignment: CDR1 SGHTS and CDR2 YDEGEE. Using immunoSEQ multiplex PCR, the repertoire was profiled, and TCRdb retains in-frame clones only, with some absent. The sample contains more than 300,000 clones, 90% of which appear only once. The study assigned cohorts using participant-reported clinical history. People in the exposed group encountered a COVID-19 case within 2 weeks before entering the study. The record originates from a study of blood T cell repertoires in COVID-19. Study-wide context: The analysed material was cDNA or gDNA that came from T cells, B-cell-depleted T cells, or PBMCs.

This TCR was recovered from a woman in her 30s who had been exposed to COVID-19. Sequencing was carried out using PBMCs or T cells enriched from blood (not recorded which). The J gene is TRBJ2-7, the V gene TRBV5-8, with TRBD2 matching 9 bases. This chain's CDR3 is CASSWGLASSEQYF. The CDR3 DNA sequence: TGTGCCAGCAGCTGGGGACTAGCTTCTAGCGAGCAGTACTTC.